These T cell receptor beta chains were read from a single sample in a study of OX40 agonist ivuxolimab in advanced cancers. TCRdb keeps only in-frame clones here, not all; method: immunoSEQ multiplex PCR. Altogether around 77,000 clones are present, 85% to 90% being singletons, with the ten largest covering 0.6% to 0.8%. The sequencing here drew on CD4+ or CD8+ T cells sorted from blood, taken in a trial of the OX40 agonist ivuxolimab. The receptors come from an adult with an advanced solid tumor such as melanoma, head and neck, liver or kidney cancer. Both conserved end residues are part of each CDR3. The D gene is left open where the match is weak. Expanded clones are given a class, and other clones once, few, many or no size at all.

clone_size	j_call	d_call	v_call	cdr3_nt	cdr3_aa
NA	TRBJ1-2	NA	TRBV6-1	TGTGCCAGCACCCGGGACCCAGGGAGATATGGCTACACCTTC	CASTRDPGRYGYTF
few	TRBJ2-1	NA	TRBV11-2	TGTGCCAGCAGCTCCCCTGGTTTCAATGAGCAGTTCTTC	CASSSPGFNEQFF
NA	TRBJ1-2	NA	TRBV7-3	TGTGCCAGCAGCTTAACGAGGAGCAGGGCTCGGGATGGCTACACCTTC	CASSLTRSRARDGYTF
NA	TRBJ2-7	NA	TRBV10-3	TGTGCCATCAGTGAGACAGACTACGAGCAGTACTTC	CAISETDYEQYF
NA	TRBJ1-2	NA	TRBV6-5	TGTGCCAGCAGTTACTCAGTGCCATCGCTGGATGGCTACACCTTC	CASSYSVPSLDGYTF
NA	TRBJ2-3	TRBD1	TRBV19	TGTGCCAGTAGTATGCGAGGGGGCGCCCCCCCAGATACGCAGTATTTT	CASSMRGGAPPDTQYF
NA	TRBJ2-5	NA	TRBV5-1	TGCGCCAGCAGCTTGATCGGGGGGCCGTGGGAGACCCAGTACTTC	CASSLIGGPWETQYF
NA	TRBJ2-7	TRBD1	TRBV6-6	TGTGCCAGCAGTTACCCCTCCGGGACAGGCTACGAGCAGTACTTC	CASSYPSGTGYEQYF
NA	TRBJ1-4	NA	TRBV15	TGTGCCACCAGCAGAGATGGCAGGGTGGCTGAAAAACTGTTTTTT	CATSRDGRVAEKLFF
NA	TRBJ1-1	NA	TRBV19	TGTGCCAGTAGTATAGTAACGCAGAACACTGAAGCTTTCTTT	CASSIVTQNTEAFF
NA	TRBJ1-1	NA	TRBV30	TGTGCCTGGCGATCCCCCGGGACGGTGAACACTGAAGCTTTCTTT	CAWRSPGTVNTEAFF
once	TRBJ2-5	NA	TRBV20-1	TGCAGTGCTAGGAACAGGGAGACCCAGTACTTC	CSARNRETQYF
NA	TRBJ1-2	NA	TRBV19	TGTGCCAGTAGTGCGGACATGCTTGGCTACACCTTC	CASSADMLGYTF
NA	TRBJ2-3	NA	TRBV25-1	TGTGCCAGCCATCCCAGGGGTAGCACAGATACGCAGTATTTT	CASHPRGSTDTQYF
NA	TRBJ2-7	NA	TRBV6-5	TGTGCCAGCAGTTACTCTTGGGACATCTCCTACGAGCAGTACTTC	CASSYSWDISYEQYF
once	TRBJ1-3	NA	TRBV19	TGTGCCAGTAGTATAAGGGAAGGGCCTGGAAACACCATATATTTT	CASSIREGPGNTIYF
once	TRBJ1-3	TRBD1	TRBV27	TGTGCCAGCAGTTTACGCTCTCCGGGACAGGGTAGGGGAAACACCATATATTTT	CASSLRSPGQGRGNTIYF
NA	TRBJ2-1	NA	TRBV4-1	TGCGCCAGCAGCCAAGTGACCGCGTCGGCCTACAATGAGCAGTTCTTC	CASSQVTASAYNEQFF
NA	TRBJ1-3	NA	TRBV4-1	TGCGCCAGCAGCCAAGAACGGGGGACAGGAAACACCATATATTTT	CASSQERGTGNTIYF
NA	TRBJ2-3	TRBD2	TRBV5-1	TGCGCCAGCAGCCCATGGGTTAGAGCGGGGGGGCCCACAGATACGCAGTATTTT	CASSPWVRAGGPTDTQYF
NA	TRBJ2-7	NA	TRBV5-1	TGCGCCAGCAGCTTCAGTGAACCTGCCTACGAGCAGTACTTC	CASSFSEPAYEQYF
NA	TRBJ2-7	NA	TRBV4-2	TGTGCCAGCAGCCAAGATTTGGCAGGATTGTACGAGCAGTACTTC	CASSQDLAGLYEQYF
NA	TRBJ2-6	TRBD1	TRBV11-1	TGTGCCAGCAGCTTAGTAGGACAGGGAATGACTGGGGCCAACGTCCTGACTTTC	CASSLVGQGMTGANVLTF
NA	TRBJ1-5	NA	TRBV5-6	TGTGCCAGCAGCTGGGGGGACCAGCCCCAGCATTTT	CASSWGDQPQHF
few	TRBJ2-7	NA	TRBV7-2	TGTGCCAGCAGCTTATCAGCGTACGAGCAGTACTTC	CASSLSAYEQYF
NA	TRBJ2-7	NA	TRBV11-2	TGTGCCAGCAGCTTAGAGGCGCTGTCCTACGAGCAGTACTTC	CASSLEALSYEQYF
NA	TRBJ1-1	NA	TRBV7-2	TGTGCCAGCAGCCTCGGACAGATGAACACTGAAGCTTTCTTT	CASSLGQMNTEAFF
few	TRBJ1-1	TRBD1	TRBV2	TGTGCCACCGACAGGGATTGGAACACTGAAGCTTTCTTT	CATDRDWNTEAFF
NA	TRBJ1-5	TRBD1	TRBV29-1	TGCAGCGTCGCTCAGGGGGGCAATCAGCCCCAGCATTTT	CSVAQGGNQPQHF
NA	TRBJ1-6	NA	TRBV10-3	TGTGCCATCAGTGGCGGCCAGCAAAGCTCACCCCTCCACTTT	CAISGGQQSSPLHF
once	TRBJ1-2	NA	TRBV10-3	TGTGCCATCAGTGAGGAGGGGCTCAGCTATGGCTACACCTTC	CAISEEGLSYGYTF
NA	TRBJ2-5	TRBD1	TRBV2	TGTGCCAGCAGAGCGACAGGGCCAGAGACCCAGTACTTC	CASRATGPETQYF
NA	TRBJ1-6	TRBD1	TRBV6-1	TGTGCCAGCAGCGGGGCAGCCGGGACAGAGTCACCCCTCCACTTT	CASSGAAGTESPLHF
NA	TRBJ2-6	TRBD1	TRBV7-2	TGTGCCAGCAGATTTCAGGGGGCTGGGGCCAACGTCCTGACTTTC	CASRFQGAGANVLTF
NA	TRBJ1-4	NA	TRBV4-3	TGCGCCAGCAGCCAAGATCTTCTTCGCGGGGAGGTGGTAGAAAAACTGTTTTTT	CASSQDLLRGEVVEKLFF
NA	TRBJ2-7	TRBD1	TRBV7-9	TGTGCCAGCAGCTTAGGGGTCGACAGGGGCGTCTCCTACGAGCAGTACTTC	CASSLGVDRGVSYEQYF
few	TRBJ1-2	TRBD1	TRBV7-2	TGTGCCAGCAGGAAACAGGGGGCCGAAGGCTACACCTTC	CASRKQGAEGYTF
NA	TRBJ2-3	NA	TRBV19	TGTGCCAGTAGTCCCCTGGGATCTAGCACAGATACGCAGTATTTT	CASSPLGSSTDTQYF
NA	TRBJ2-4	NA	TRBV7-2	TGTGCCAGCAGCTTGGGCGGGGAGAGAAACATTCAGTACTTC	CASSLGGERNIQYF
NA	TRBJ1-2	TRBD1	TRBV10-3	TGTGCCATCAGTCAAAATGGACAGGGGGATGGCTACACCTTC	CAISQNGQGDGYTF
NA	TRBJ1-1	NA	TRBV7-8	TGTGCCAGCAGCATAAACGAGCACACTGAAGCTTTCTTT	CASSINEHTEAFF
NA	TRBJ1-1	TRBD1	TRBV7-9	TGTGCCAGCAGCCAGCCACCGGGACAGTTTTTTCGGGGAGCTTTCTTT	CASSQPPGQFFRGAFF
NA	TRBJ1-5	TRBD1	TRBV7-2	TGTGCCAGCAGCTTCGGACAGGGCAATCAGCCCCAGCATTTT	CASSFGQGNQPQHF
NA	TRBJ2-7	NA	TRBV2	TGTGCCAGCAGTGGCGGATTGGAGCAGTACTTC	CASSGGLEQYF
NA	TRBJ2-1	NA	TRBV18	TGTGCCAGCTCATCAGAGGGGCAGGTTACCTACAATGAGCAGTTCTTC	CASSSEGQVTYNEQFF
NA	TRBJ1-2	NA	TRBV5-1	TGCGCCAGCAGCTTGGTAGAGGGTAGTAATGGCTACACCTTC	CASSLVEGSNGYTF
NA	TRBJ1-5	NA	TRBV7-9	TGTGCCAGCAGCGTTGACGGGATTCAGCCCCAGCATTTT	CASSVDGIQPQHF
NA	TRBJ1-2	NA	TRBV7-2	TGTGCCAGCAGCTTAACAGGGTATGGCTACACCTTC	CASSLTGYGYTF
NA	TRBJ2-7	TRBD1	TRBV5-1	TGCGCCAGCAGCCGACAGGGGACCAACGAGCAGTACTTC	CASSRQGTNEQYF
NA	TRBJ2-2	TRBD2	TRBV4-1	TGCGCCAGCAGCGTCCGGACTAGCGGGGGTACTCTGGGAACCGGGGAGCTGTTTTTT	CASSVRTSGGTLGTGELFF